The 24 T cell receptor beta chains reported below all come from one sample, sequenced in a study of neurological immune-mediated disorders. TCRdb redid the calling of the 5' RACE reads with MiXCR, one entry per CDR3 protein. The table records 10,000 to 12,000 distinct CDR3 sequences, approximately 22% of them present only once. Sequencing was performed on CD8+ T cells from blood. The receptor set was obtained from a woman aged 40 to 55 with multiple sclerosis.

This chain joins TRBV5-6 and TRBJ2-2; 7 nucleotides agree with TRBD1. This CDR3 has 16 residues. V was pared by 4 bases and J by 6 bases, with 12 bases of the junction left unmatched. CDR1 is SGHDT and CDR2 is YYEEEE in the germline V gene. The CDR3 coding sequence is TGTGCCAGCAGCCCGAACAGGGGAGAAGACGCCGGGGAGCTGTTTTTT. It encodes CASSPNRGEDAGELFF.

The CDR3 is CASSSRGRNYGYTF. The CDR3 nucleotides are TGTGCCAGCAGCTCGAGGGGTCGGAACTATGGCTACACCTTC. J is TRBJ1-2 and V is TRBV11-2; weak D call: TRBD1 (5 bases). Germline V gene lookup returns CDR1 SGHAT and CDR2 FQNNGV. V was shortened by 4 bases and J by 2 bases, with 11 bases between the two germline ends. CDR3 length: 14 residues.

Many counts were recorded for this clonotype. This chain uses TRBV24-1 with TRBJ2-2, with 7 nucleotides matching TRBD1. Germline CDR1 reads KGHDR; CDR2 reads SFDVKD. With 5 bases clipped from V and 3 bases from J, the junction kept 2 bases outside the gene matches. The CDR3 is 14 residues long. CDR3 sequence reads: CATSAQGDTGELFF. CDR3 DNA: TGTGCCACCAGTGCCCAGGGGGACACCGGGGAGCTGTTTTTT.

In its sample, this clonotype ranks as medium-sized. This chain connects TRBV20-1 to TRBJ1-4; D unclear. The CDR3 has 13 amino acids. Looked up from germline, CDR1 is DFQATT and CDR2 is SNEGSKA (reference sequence). Trimming took off 6 bases at V and 6 bases at J, with 14 bases between the two ends. The CDR3 nucleotides read TGCAGTGCCGCAAACATTAGGGATGAAAAACTGTTTTTT. This gives the protein CSAANIRDEKLFF.

The chain combines TRBV10-3 with TRBJ2-3, with 7 bases fitting TRBD2. This CDR3 spans 15 amino acids. Germline V gives CDR1 ENHRY, CDR2 SYGVKD. The J segment lost 2 bases and the V segment lost 7 bases, leaving 9 bases of the junction unmatched. DNA for the CDR3: TGTGCCATCAATGGCATGGGAGGGGACACAGATACGCAGTATTTT. This encodes CAINGMGGDTDTQYF.

This clonotype was observed many times. V gene TRBV29-1 combines with J gene TRBJ2-7; D not resolved. This CDR3 has 14 residues. The V end was cut by 4 bases, the J end by 2 bases, with 15 bases between. Germline CDR1 is SQVTM and CDR2 is ANQGSEA. The CDR3 reads CSVAGTEGAYEQYF. Written as DNA, the CDR3 is TGCAGCGTTGCCGGTACCGAAGGCGCCTACGAGCAGTACTTC.

This clonotype has a count of ten or more. This chain uses TRBV12-3 or TRBV12-4 with TRBJ2-7; 8 bases are a match to TRBD1. The junction had 7 bases not matched to a gene; V was cut back by 5 bases and J by 4 bases. The CDR3 contains 14 residues. The CDR3 loop reads CASSPLGQAYEQYF. CDR3 coding DNA: TGTGCCAGCAGTCCCCTGGGACAGGCGTACGAGCAGTACTTC.

By its share, this clonotype is medium-sized. The chain links TRBV2 to TRBJ1-5, with D possibly TRBD1 on 6 matching bases. The CDR3 totals 14 residues. The germline gives CDR1 SNHLY, CDR2 FYNNEI. Trimming removed 4 bases at V and 5 bases at J, with 12 bases between. CDR3 sequence reads: CASSATDSYQPQHF. The CDR3 nucleotides read TGTGCCAGCAGTGCAACGGACAGTTATCAGCCCCAGCATTTT.

By its share, this clonotype is medium-sized. This chain connects TRBV9 to TRBJ2-1; D is unclear. The CDR3 runs 13 residues. Trimming shortened V by 0 bases and J by 5 bases, and 6 bases separated the two germline ends. Germline V gives CDR1 SGDLS, CDR2 YYNGEE. CDR3 in DNA: TGTGCCAGCAGCGTAGACCAGGACAATGAGCAGTTCTTC. The encoded protein is CASSVDQDNEQFF. Using reference TRBV9 and TRBJ2-1 for the parts outside the CDR3, the full variable domain is DSGVTQTPKHLITATGQRVTLRCSPRSGDLSVYWYQQSLDQGLQFLIQYYNGEERAKGNILERFSAQQFPDLHSELNLSSLELGDSALYFCASSVDQDNEQFFGPGTRLTVL.

This clonotype was recorded many times. The chain is built from TRBV20-1 and TRBJ2-3; D possibly corresponds to TRBD1 (5 bases). Trimming removed 5 bases from V and 4 bases from J, with 13 bases in between. The germline gives CDR1 DFQATT, CDR2 SNEGSKA (reference sequence). This CDR3 contains 13 residues. CDR3 residues: CSASQGLADTQYF. CDR3 sequence (DNA): TGCAGTGCTTCCCAGGGTCTGGCAGATACGCAGTATTTT.

The chain is built from TRBV14 and TRBJ2-2; D is unresolved. The CDR3 sequence is 13 residues long. Germline CDR1 reads SGHDN; CDR2 reads FVKESK. Trimming stripped 0 bases from V and 3 bases from J, with 2 bases between. CDR3 sequence reads: CASSQDHTGELFF. The CDR3 DNA is TGTGCCAGCAGCCAAGATCACACCGGGGAGCTGTTTTTT.

This clonotype was seen repeatedly, ten times or more. This chain connects TRBV20-1 to TRBJ1-1; D perhaps matches TRBD1 (6 bases). The CDR3 length is 14 residues. CDR1 is DFQATT, CDR2 SNEGSKA, per germline (reference sequence). V lost 6 bases and J 4 bases, leaving 18 bases between the germline ends. Here the CDR3 DNA reads TGCAGTGCCCCGGATGGGGGCTGGGGCACTGAAGCTTTCTTT. Translating it yields CSAPDGGWGTEAFF.

By sample fraction, this clonotype is medium-sized. The gene calls are TRBV7-9 and TRBJ2-2; D gene unclear. Germline-derived CDR1 and CDR2 are SEHNR and FQNEAQ (reference sequence). Trimming took off 1 base at V and 3 bases at J, with 9 bases between the two ends. The CDR3 loop spans 15 amino acids. Written as DNA, the CDR3 is TGTGCCAGCAGCTTAGAAAGGTTGGACACCGGGGAGCTGTTTTTT. Its protein product is CASSLERLDTGELFF. Full variable domain (rest looked up from reference TRBV7-9 and TRBJ2-2): DTGVSQNPRHKITKRGQNVTFRCDPISEHNRLYWYRQTLGQGPEFLTYFQNEAQLEKSRLLSDRFSAERPKGSFSTLEIQRTEQGDSAMYLCASSLERLDTGELFFGEGSRLTVL.

The rearrangement joins TRBV6-2 or TRBV6-3 to TRBJ1-6; D is undetermined. In germline, CDR1 is MNHEY, CDR2 SVGEGT. V was clipped by 6 bases and J by 7 bases, with 10 bases between them. The CDR3 extends over 13 amino acids. DNA for the CDR3: TGTGCCAGCAGATTTTTTGAAAATTCACCCCTCCACTTT. It is translated as CASRFFENSPLHF.

This clonotype rates as medium-sized. This rearrangement joins TRBV10-3 to TRBJ1-2, with 9 nucleotides matching TRBD1. Germline-derived CDR1 and CDR2 are ENHRY and SYGVKD. The V gene end was trimmed by 6 bases and the J gene end by 6 bases; junction bases not matched to a gene: 8. The CDR3 totals 14 residues. This CDR3 is CAISDRGGHDGYTF. CDR3 nucleotides: TGTGCCATCAGCGACAGGGGGGGGCACGATGGCTACACCTTC.

This clonotype was seen just once. The V call is TRBV11-2, the J call TRBJ2-4; tentatively, D is TRBD1 or TRBD2 (5 bases each). The V gene's germline CDR1 is SGHAT and CDR2 FQNNGV. V lost 2 bases and J lost 1, with 18 bases in between. This CDR3 comprises 18 residues. The CDR3 loop is CASSLFYGGLSAKNIQYF. CDR3 bases: TGTGCCAGCAGCTTATTTTATGGGGGTTTGAGTGCCAAAAACATTCAGTACTTC.

Relative to its sample, this clonotype is medium-sized. The chain has TRBV5-1 and TRBJ2-1, with TRBD1 matching 7 bases. The germline gives CDR1 SGHRS, CDR2 YFSETQ. The CDR3 sequence is 14 residues long. V lost 0 bases and J lost 6; bases outside the gene matches: 3. The CDR3 region has the DNA TGCGCCAGCAGCTTGGCAGGGGGTGGCAATGAGCAGTTCTTC. Translated: CASSLAGGGNEQFF.

This clonotype occurred many times. This chain links TRBV5-1 with TRBJ2-7, with D hard to call. The V and J ends lost 2 bases and 1 base respectively, with 7 bases between them. The CDR3 extends over 13 amino acids. CDR1 and CDR2 from the germline V gene are SGHRS and YFSETQ. Written as DNA, the CDR3 is TGCGCCAGCAGCTTTGGCAGATCCTACGAGCAGTACTTC. Protein: CASSFGRSYEQYF. Based on the CDR3 plus reference TRBV5-1 and TRBJ2-7, the full variable domain is KAGVTQTPRYLIKTRGQQVTLSCSPISGHRSVSWYQQTPGQGLQFLFEYFSETQRNKGNFPGRFSGRQFSNSRSEMNVSTLELGDSALYLCASSFGRSYEQYFGPGTRLTVT.

This clonotype is medium-sized (0.01 to 0.1%) within its sample. The CDR3 is CASSLDRSIYGYTF. For the CDR3, the DNA is TGCGCCAGCAGCTTGGACAGGTCCATCTATGGCTACACCTTC. This chain connects TRBV5-1 to TRBJ1-2, with D perhaps matching TRBD1 (5 bases). V was cut by 0 bases and J by 4 bases, with 10 bases left in between. The CDR3 spans 14 residues. The germline V gene encodes CDR1 SGHRS and CDR2 YFSETQ.

This clonotype was seen a handful of times. The V gene is TRBV7-9, the J gene TRBJ2-2; the match to TRBD1 covers 9 bases. CDR1 and CDR2 (germline): SEHNR, FQNEAQ (reference sequence). Trimming removed 5 bases from V and 5 bases from J; junction bases left unmatched: 12. The CDR3 runs 17 residues. In DNA form, the CDR3 reads TGTGCCAGCAGCCTCCGGACAGGGGATGGGATGACCGGGGAGCTGTTTTTT. Protein: CASSLRTGDGMTGELFF.

The genes are TRBV24-1 and TRBJ1-1; 7 bases agree with TRBD1. Germline loops: CDR1 KGHDR, CDR2 SFDVKD. CDR3 length: 14 residues. V lost 3 bases, J lost 7 bases, and 7 bases stayed unmatched. As DNA, the CDR3 is TGTGCCACCAGTGATGGACAGGCGCCGCGTGAAGCTTTCTTT. This encodes CATSDGQAPREAFF.

This clonotype is medium-sized (0.01 to 0.1%) by share. The genes are TRBV5-1 and TRBJ2-7; D is undetermined. Trimming removed 4 bases at V and 2 bases at J, with 16 bases between. The CDR3 consists of 15 residues. Germline assignment: CDR1 SGHRS and CDR2 YFSETQ. The CDR3 DNA reads as TGCGCCAGCAGCCTCAACAATCTAACCCCCTACGAGCAGTACTTC. It yields the protein CASSLNNLTPYEQYF.

This clonotype qualifies as medium-sized (0.01 to 0.1%). This CDR3 reads CASSAGGFYGYTF. The CDR3 DNA sequence: TGCGCCAGCAGTGCAGGGGGCTTCTATGGCTACACCTTC. The rearrangement uses TRBV10-2 and TRBJ1-2; 8 bases match TRBD1. V dropped 4 bases and J dropped 4; count of bases not matched to a gene: 2. Germline V gene sequence: CDR1 WSHSY, CDR2 SAAADI. This CDR3 spans 13 amino acids.

This clonotype appeared a few times. The chain recombines TRBV15 with TRBJ1-5; a weak D match, TRBD1 (5 bases). The germline V and J ends were trimmed by 0 bases and 12 bases, with 18 bases remaining between them. The CDR3 loop spans 15 amino acids. The germline CDR1 and CDR2 sequences are LNHNV and YYDKDF (reference sequence). This chain's CDR3 is CATSRDLSQGWDQHF. In nucleotides, the CDR3 is TGTGCCACCAGCAGAGACCTCAGCCAGGGCTGGGACCAGCATTTT.